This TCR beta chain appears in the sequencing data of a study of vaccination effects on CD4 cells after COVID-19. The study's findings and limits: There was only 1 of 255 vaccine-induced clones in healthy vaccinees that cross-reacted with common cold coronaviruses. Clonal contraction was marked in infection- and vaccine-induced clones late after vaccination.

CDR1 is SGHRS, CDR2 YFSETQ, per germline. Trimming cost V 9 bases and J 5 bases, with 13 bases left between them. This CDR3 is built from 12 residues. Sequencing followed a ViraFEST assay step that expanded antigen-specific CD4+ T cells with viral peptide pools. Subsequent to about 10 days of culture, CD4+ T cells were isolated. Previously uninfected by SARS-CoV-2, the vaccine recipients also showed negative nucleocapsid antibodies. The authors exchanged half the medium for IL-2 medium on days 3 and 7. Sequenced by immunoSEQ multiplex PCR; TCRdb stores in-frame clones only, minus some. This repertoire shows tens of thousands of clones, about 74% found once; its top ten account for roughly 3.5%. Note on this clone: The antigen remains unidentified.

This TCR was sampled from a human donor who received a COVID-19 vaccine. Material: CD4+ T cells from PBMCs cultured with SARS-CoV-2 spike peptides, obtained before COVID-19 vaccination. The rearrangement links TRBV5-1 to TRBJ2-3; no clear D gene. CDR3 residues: CANGQDQDTQYF. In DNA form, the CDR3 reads TGCGCCAACGGGCAGGATCAAGATACGCAGTATTTT.